This T cell receptor beta chain was obtained from a study of blood T cell repertoires in COVID-19. The wider study: The analysed material was cDNA or gDNA that came from T cells, B-cell-depleted T cells, or PBMCs.

CDR1 and CDR2 from the germline V gene are MNHNY and SVGAGI (reference sequence). V was clipped by 7 bases and J by 8 bases, with 14 bases between them. CDR3 length: 12 residues. Methods used by the authors: Scientists estimated how many nucleated cells there were by amplifying reference gene primers. Clones were read by immunoSEQ multiplex PCR, and TCRdb kept only the in-frame ones, dropping some. Clone size and V and J calls were adopted from that table, with D and trimming inferred from the DNA. The data show 25,000 to 30,000 clones, roughly 87% seen once. The sample comprised peripheral blood. This rearrangement joins TRBV6-6 to TRBJ1-1; the D gene is possibly TRBD1 (6 bases). The origin of this receptor is a human donor in a cohort sampled during active COVID-19. This chain's CDR3 is CASNQVRGEAFF. CDR3 DNA: TGTGCCAGCAATCAGGTCAGGGGAGAAGCTTTCTTT.